These T cell receptor beta chains were read from a single sample in a study of T cells in Graves' hyperthyroidism and ophthalmopathy. TCRdb processed the multiplex PCR reads anew with MiXCR; each CDR3 protein has one entry. The sample yields some 550,000 distinct CDR3 sequences, 20% to 25% seen once. The sequenced material came from blood. These receptors were taken from a man between 18 and 29 years old with Graves' hyperthyroidism. The CDR3 runs from the conserved cysteine through the conserved F or W. D genes are given only for firm matches. For some rows the clone size is stated as once, few or many, or as a class when expanded; others skip it.

clone size	J gene	V gene	D gene	CDR3 protein	CDR3 DNA
.	TRBJ1-4	TRBV4-2	.	CASSQETNEKLFF	TGTGCCAGCAGCCAAGAAACTAATGAAAAACTGTTTTTT
many	TRBJ1-5	TRBV20-1	.	CSASSGQHQGPQHF	TGCAGTGCTAGCTCCGGGCAGCACCAGGGACCCCAGCATTTT
many	TRBJ1-1	TRBV2	.	CASRFPLTEGALDTEAFF	TGTGCCAGCAGATTCCCATTGACAGAAGGGGCACTCGACACTGAAGCTTTCTTT
.	TRBJ1-2	TRBV9	.	CASSVEIIGTSNYGYTF	TGTGCCAGCAGCGTAGAGATTATAGGAACCTCAAACTATGGCTACACCTTC
many	TRBJ1-2	TRBV4-1	TRBD1	CASSQGQGLTYGYTF	TGCGCCAGCAGCCAAGGACAGGGGTTGACCTATGGCTACACCTTC
many	TRBJ2-5	TRBV12-3/TRBV12-4	.	CVSKGGPETQYF	TGTGTGAGCAAAGGGGGGCCGGAGACCCAGTACTTC
many	TRBJ1-5	TRBV7-8	.	CASSLGGVTNQPQHF	TGTGCCAGCAGTCTTGGGGGGGTCACCAATCAGCCCCAGCATTTT
few	TRBJ1-5	TRBV6-2/TRBV6-3	TRBD1	CASSWDRDYSNQPQHF	TGTGCCAGCAGTTGGGACAGGGACTATAGCAATCAGCCCCAGCATTTT
many	TRBJ1-1	TRBV29-1	.	CSVEGRFTEAFF	TGCAGCGTTGAAGGCAGATTCACTGAAGCTTTCTTT
few	TRBJ2-2	TRBV5-1	.	CASSFHRSNTGELFF	TGCGCCAGCAGCTTCCACAGGTCGAACACCGGGGAGCTGTTTTTT
.	TRBJ2-2	TRBV29-1	TRBD1	CSVGSLSGDRGPGELFF	TGCAGCGTTGGATCTCTCTCGGGGGACAGGGGTCCCGGGGAGCTGTTTTTT
few	TRBJ1-2	TRBV9	.	CASSVGPGGAGENYGYTF	TGTGCCAGCAGCGTAGGACCCGGAGGGGCAGGGGAGAACTATGGCTACACCTTC
.	TRBJ1-3	TRBV4-1	.	CASSPHGGPGNTIYF	TGCGCCAGCAGCCCCCACGGAGGGCCCGGAAACACCATATATTTT
many	TRBJ2-5	TRBV24-1	TRBD1	CATADRGQETQYF	TGTGCCACCGCAGACAGGGGCCAAGAGACCCAGTACTTC
few	TRBJ1-5	TRBV3-1	.	CASSQDQGFQPQHF	TGTGCCAGCAGCCAAGATCAAGGTTTCCAGCCCCAGCATTTT
few	TRBJ1-5	TRBV15	.	CATSEGLGNQPQHF	TGTGCCACCAGCGAAGGACTCGGCAATCAGCCCCAGCATTTT
many	TRBJ1-2	TRBV6-1	.	CASSGSLGVENGYTF	TGTGCCAGCAGCGGCTCCCTGGGGGTGGAGAATGGCTACACCTTC
many	TRBJ2-4	TRBV28	.	CASSLATVENIQYF	TGTGCCAGCAGTTTGGCTACAGTTGAAAACATTCAGTACTTC
few	TRBJ2-2	TRBV27	TRBD2	CASTFSGGAGTGELFF	TGTGCCAGCACTTTTAGCGGGGGGGCCGGCACCGGGGAGCTGTTTTTT
many	TRBJ2-5	TRBV20-1	.	CSARGQKAKETQYF	TGCAGTGCTAGAGGGCAGAAGGCCAAAGAGACCCAGTACTTC
few	TRBJ1-1	TRBV5-1	TRBD1	CASSLGQGAWTEAFF	TGCGCCAGCAGCTTGGGACAGGGGGCTTGGACTGAAGCTTTCTTT
few	TRBJ2-2	TRBV6-5	TRBD2	CASSYRRGGLTGELFF	TGTGCCAGCAGTTACCGTCGGGGGGGTTTAACCGGGGAGCTGTTTTTT
.	TRBJ1-2	TRBV2	.	CASGYREAGGYTF	TGTGCCAGCGGGTACAGGGAGGCGGGAGGCTACACCTTC